Presented here are 20 T cell receptor beta chains from one specimen sequenced in a study of identifying expanded T cells in peripheral blood. Data came from immunoSEQ multiplex PCR; TCRdb stores just in-frame clones and leaves some out. This table holds fewer than 110,000 clones, about 83% found once. What was sequenced was blood. Source of these receptors: a person aged 18-69 years in good health.

The chain has TRBV10-1 and TRBJ2-5, with D maybe TRBD2 (5 bases). With 6 bases removed from V and 1 base from J, the gap between germline ends came to 9 bases. Germline CDR1 WNHNN, CDR2 SYGVQD (reference sequence). The length of the CDR3 is 13 residues. CDR3 loop: CASSFAGQETQYF. The CDR3 bases are TGCGCCAGCAGCTTCGCGGGCCAAGAGACCCAGTACTTC.

The gene calls are TRBV11-2 and TRBJ1-1, with D unresolved. Germline CDR1 reads SGHAT; CDR2 reads FQNNGV. V lost 5 bases, J lost 5 bases, and 18 bases lay in between. This CDR3 has 15 residues. Here the CDR3 DNA reads TGTGCCAGCAGCCTTTTGTTGGAGTCTGGGACTGAAGCTTTCTTT. It translates to CASSLLLESGTEAFF.

This sequence joins TRBV7-8 and TRBJ2-5, with 11 positions matching TRBD1. V gave up 10 bases and J gave up 5 bases; unmatched junction bases: 12. The CDR3 has 15 residues. Per the germline V gene, CDR1 is SGHVS and CDR2 is FQNEAQ. The CDR3 coding sequence is TGTGCCACCAAAACGGGACAGGGGGTATCGGAGACCCAGTACTTC. It yields the protein CATKTGQGVSETQYF.

The V call is TRBV5-6, the J call TRBJ1-2; 7 bases map to TRBD1. The CDR3 has 16 residues. Trimming removed 0 bases from V and 8 bases from J; junction bases left unmatched: 13. Germline-derived CDR1 and CDR2 are SGHDT and YYEEEE. DNA of the CDR3: TGTGCCAGCAGCTTGGATCAGGGGGAAGCCCCTGGGGGCTACACCTTC. This translates into CASSLDQGEAPGGYTF.

V gene TRBV27 combines with J gene TRBJ1-6; D not certain. This CDR3 has 19 amino acids. Looked up from germline, CDR1 is MNHEY and CDR2 is SMNVEV (reference sequence). With 5 bases removed from V and 14 bases from J, the gap between germline ends came to 34 bases. Here the CDR3 DNA reads TGTGCCAGCAGTCTTTTAGGGCCGTCACGGCGGGTGGGAAATTGGGCCCTCCACTTT. Amino acid sequence: CASSLLGPSRRVGNWALHF.

A few counts support this clone. The chain joins TRBV5-1 to TRBJ1-2; 7 bases match TRBD1. Trimming at V came to 0 bases and at J to 9 bases, leaving 8 bases not matched to a gene. The CDR3 runs to 14 residues. The germline gives CDR1 SGHRS, CDR2 YFSETQ. CDR3 loop: CASSLEGARFSYTF. The CDR3 DNA follows: TGCGCCAGCAGCTTGGAGGGGGCAAGGTTTAGCTACACCTTC.

This rearrangement joins TRBV7-9 to TRBJ1-2; D is undetermined. Germline V gives CDR1 SEHNR, CDR2 FQNEAQ (reference sequence). Trimming cost V 6 bases and J 0 bases, with 17 bases left between them. This CDR3 has 16 amino acids. For the CDR3, the DNA is TGTGCCAGCAGTAGCTTTCGTGAGGAAGCTAACTATGGCTACACCTTC. Its translation is CASSSFREEANYGYTF.

The chain links TRBV10-3 to TRBJ1-1, with 8 bases identical to TRBD1. Germline CDR1 is ENHRY and CDR2 is SYGVKD. The V gene end was trimmed by 11 bases and the J gene end by 7 bases; junction bases not matched to a gene: 15. This CDR3 spans 14 amino acids. CDR3 nucleotide sequence: TGTGCCCCACCTTCCCCAGGGGGCGATAATGAAGCTTTCTTT. Its protein product is CAPPSPGGDNEAFF.

This sequence joins TRBV6-1 and TRBJ1-4, with 8 bases aligning to TRBD1. In germline, CDR1 is MNHNS, CDR2 SASEGT. The V and J ends lost 3 bases and 4 bases, in that order; junction bases with no gene match: 4. CDR3 length equals 15 residues. In nucleotides, the CDR3 is TGTGCCAGCAGTGATCAGGGACAGGTTAATGAAAAACTGTTTTTT. Amino acid sequence: CASSDQGQVNEKLFF.

The V and J genes are TRBV10-2 and TRBJ1-1; possible D gene TRBD1, 5 bases. V lost 6 bases, J lost 8 bases, and 10 bases lay in between. This CDR3 has 11 amino acids. Germline-derived CDR1 and CDR2 are WSHSY and SAAADI. CDR3 in amino acids: CASRQGAEAFF. CDR3 nucleotides: TGCGCCAGCAGGCAGGGAGCCGAAGCTTTCTTT.

This clone was seen only once. The chain carries TRBV2 and TRBJ2-7; D is unclear. The CDR3 totals 11 residues. V lost 5 bases and J 3 bases, leaving 5 bases between the germline ends. Germline V gives CDR1 SNHLY, CDR2 FYNNEI. CDR3 coding DNA: TGTGCCAGCAGTCCCCTCTACGAGCAGTACTTC. This sequence encodes CASSPLYEQYF.

The genes are TRBV29-1 and TRBJ2-1, with 10 bases aligning to TRBD1. V was pared by 4 bases and J by 4 bases, with 13 bases of the junction left unmatched. CDR3 length: 17 amino acids. Germline assignment: CDR1 SQVTM and CDR2 ANQGSEA. The DNA of the CDR3 is TGCAGCGTTGCGGGGACAGGGGATCCTCACTATTACAATGAGCAGTTCTTC. This encodes CSVAGTGDPHYYNEQFF.

This rearrangement joins TRBV18 to TRBJ2-1, with D perhaps TRBD1 (6 bases). The germline gives CDR1 KGHSH, CDR2 LQKENI. V shed 3 bases and J shed 10 bases, with 10 bases lying between them. This CDR3 comprises 12 residues. The CDR3 DNA is TGTGCCAGCTCACCGAACAGGGAAGAGCAGTTCTTC. Translated, it gives CASSPNREEQFF.

The chain links TRBV7-2 to TRBJ2-7; TRBD2 matches at 8 bases. Germline V gives CDR1 SGHTA, CDR2 FQGNSA. The ends lost 4 bases at V and 3 bases at J; junction bases unmatched: 14. This CDR3 is 17 amino acids long. The CDR3 DNA reads as TGTGCCAGCAGCTCACGACTAGCGCCAACCGTCTACTACGAGCAGTACTTC. Translating it yields CASSSRLAPTVYYEQYF.

The rearrangement links TRBV7-8 to TRBJ2-6; no firm D call. The CDR3 is made up of 17 amino acids. Germline V lookup: CDR1 SGHVS, CDR2 FQNEAQ. Trimming took off 2 bases at V and 0 bases at J, with 11 bases between the two ends. CDR3 residues: CASSLKMDSSGANVLTF. In DNA form, the CDR3 reads TGTGCCAGCAGCTTAAAAATGGATAGCTCTGGGGCCAACGTCCTGACTTTC.

This sequence joins TRBV5-1 and TRBJ2-2; D is uncertain. CDR1 is SGHRS, CDR2 YFSETQ, per germline. The V and J ends lost 1 base and 6 bases respectively, with 7 bases between them. The CDR3 extends over 13 amino acids. Here the CDR3 DNA reads TGCGCCAGCAGCTTGTTGGGGTCCGGGGAGCTGTTTTTT. This encodes CASSLLGSGELFF.

The chain combines TRBV4-3 with TRBJ2-7; maybe TRBD2 (7 bases). The V and J ends lost 0 bases and 5 bases respectively, with 20 bases between them. Germline CDR1 reads LGHNA; CDR2 reads YSLEER. The CDR3 runs to 17 residues. The CDR3 nucleotides read TGCGCCAGCAGCCAAGATCTGTCCGGGGGGCCTCGCCACGAGCAGTACTTC. Protein product: CASSQDLSGGPRHEQYF.

This clone was picked up a small number of times. The chain is built from TRBV19 and TRBJ1-5, with 7 positions matching TRBD1. The germline CDR1 and CDR2 sequences are LNHDA and SQIVND (reference sequence). V shed 8 bases, J shed 6 bases, and the junction held 4 bases outside the gene matches. This CDR3 comprises 12 residues. The CDR3 loop reads CASGTGVQPQHF. In DNA, the CDR3 is TGTGCCAGTGGTACAGGGGTTCAGCCCCAGCATTTT.

The CDR3 nucleotides are TGTGCCAGCAGCTTAAGTCTTGAGCAGTTCTTC. Its translation is CASSLSLEQFF. The chain couples TRBV7-9 to TRBJ2-1, with unresolved D. Per germline, CDR1 SEHNR and CDR2 FQNEAQ (reference sequence). The CDR3 extends over 11 amino acids. Trimming shortened V by 2 bases and J by 9 bases, and 5 bases separated the two germline ends.

The J gene is TRBJ2-7, the V gene TRBV5-4; perhaps TRBD1 as D (6 bases). Germline V CDR1 and CDR2: SGHNT, YYREEE (reference sequence). Trimming took off 4 bases at V and 0 bases at J, with 17 bases between the two ends. The CDR3 sequence is 16 residues long. The CDR3 DNA is TGTGCCAGCAGCGCGGAGACAGGCTTCAACTCCTACGAGCAGTACTTC. This codes for CASSAETGFNSYEQYF.